The T cell receptor (beta chain) under discussion was sequenced for a study of T cells in Graves' hyperthyroidism and ophthalmopathy. This CDR3 is built from 14 residues. Germline loops: CDR1 SGHTA, CDR2 FQGTGA. V dropped 2 bases and J dropped 9 bases, with 14 bases sitting between them. Diagnoses rested on clinical symptoms, serum thyroxine and TRAb, thyroid ultrasound and orbital computed tomography. The source material, RNA transcripts, was used to amplify TCR beta CDR3 regions. The HTBI primer set drove a first-round RT-PCR of the TCR CDR3. TCRdb analysed the multiplex PCR reads with MiXCR anew, one entry per CDR3 protein. The data contain hundreds of thousands of distinct CDR3 sequences, approximately 14% of them seen just once; the ten biggest clones take up under 30%.

The chain has TRBV7-3 and TRBJ2-1; tentatively, D is TRBD1 (6 bases). The sample comprised blood. This clonotype was sampled from a woman aged 30 to 39 with Graves' hyperthyroidism. Written as DNA, the CDR3 is TGTGCCAGCAGCTTATGGCCAGGGGACACTGAGCAGTTCTTC. It specifies CASSLWPGDTEQFF.